These 22 T cell receptor beta chains originate from one sample sequenced in a study of vaccination and CD4 T cells after COVID-19. This sample's treatment: roughly ten-day PBMC culture with coronavirus spike peptide pools or control peptides (ViraFEST assay). No antigens are known for them. Once obtained from cultured CD4+ T cells, the DNA was sequenced using the Oncomine TCR Beta short-read assay. Via MiXCR, TCRdb re-called the PCR reads, giving one row per CDR3 protein. In the table there are 12,000 or so distinct CDR3 sequences, around 48% of which are singletons. The source material was CD4+ T cells from blood, cultured in vitro. The receptors originated from a human donor who had recovered from COVID-19.

This clonotype has more than one count but fewer than ten. The chain is built from TRBV7-2 and TRBJ1-2; no definite D call. The CDR3 loop spans 16 amino acids. V dropped 3 bases and J dropped 6 bases, with 20 bases sitting between them. The germline V gene has CDR1 SGHTA and CDR2 FQGNSA. The CDR3 nucleotides read TGTGCCAGCAGCTTTTACGATCCGAGTCTACAAGATGGCTACACCTTC. It codes for CASSFYDPSLQDGYTF. The full variable domain, with the rest looked up from reference TRBV7-2 and TRBJ1-2, is GAGVSQSPSNKVTEKGKDVELRCDPISGHTALYWYRQSLGQGLEFLIYFQGNSAPDKSGLPSDRFSAERTGGSVSTLTIQRTQQEDSAVYLCASSFYDPSLQDGYTFGSGTRLTVV.

CDR3 in amino acids: CASSAIDYRGGDGYTF. CDR3 coding DNA: TGTGCCAGCAGCGCGATTGACTACAGGGGCGGGGATGGCTACACCTTC. V and J are TRBV11-2 and TRBJ1-2; 7 nucleotides align to TRBD1. CDR3 length equals 16 residues. Looked up from germline, CDR1 is SGHAT and CDR2 is FQNNGV. J gave up 6 bases and V 5 bases, and 15 bases lay outside the gene matches.

The chain employs TRBV7-9 and TRBJ2-1; no reliable D call. The end of the DNA is better explained by TRBJ2-7, so the J call may be wrong. Germline loops: CDR1 SEHNR, CDR2 FQNEAQ (reference sequence). There are 14 residues in the CDR3. DNA for the CDR3: TGTGCCAGCAGATTCTCGGCTAGATCCGACGAGCAGTACTTC. Protein product: CASRFSARSDEQYF.

J is TRBJ2-2 and V is TRBV6-1; D remains ambiguous. The germline V gene has CDR1 MNHNS and CDR2 SASEGT. V dropped 3 bases and J dropped 0 bases, with 8 bases sitting between them. The CDR3 extends over 15 amino acids. The CDR3, as DNA: TGTGCCAGCAGTGAGCGGCTCGCGAACACCGGGGAGCTGTTTTTT. Amino acid sequence: CASSERLANTGELFF.

This clonotype was observed a few times. The V call is TRBV24-1, the J call TRBJ2-3; D uncertain. V dropped 9 bases and J dropped 1 base, with 13 bases sitting between them. The CDR3 loop spans 14 amino acids. Germline CDR1 is KGHDR and CDR2 is SFDVKD. Here the CDR3 reads CATGGHAGTDTQYF. The DNA for the CDR3 is TGTGCCACCGGCGGTCATGCAGGCACAGATACGCAGTATTTT.

The V call is TRBV7-9, the J call TRBJ1-4; D call uncertain. Germline V gene data show CDR1 as SEHNR and CDR2 as FQNEAQ (reference sequence). V shed 1 base and J shed 8 bases, with 11 bases lying between them. The CDR3 totals 14 residues. CDR3 sequence: CASSLESSAEKLFF. The CDR3 nucleotides read TGTGCCAGCAGCTTAGAATCCTCGGCAGAAAAACTGTTTTTT.

This clonotype was found a few times. The V and J genes are TRBV2 and TRBJ2-7; maybe TRBD1 (6 bases). Germline assignment: CDR1 SNHLY and CDR2 FYNNEI. Trimming left V 0 bases short and J 6 bases short, with 15 bases between. This CDR3 contains 15 residues. The chain's CDR3 is CASSEAAGEWGEQYF. CDR3 sequence (DNA): TGTGCCAGCAGTGAAGCGGCAGGGGAATGGGGCGAGCAGTACTTC.

The sample holds a few counts of this clonotype. This chain links TRBV23-1 with TRBJ2-5; D assignment may be TRBD1 or TRBD2 (5 bases each). TRBV23-1 is an ORF for which the function is uncertain. The length of the CDR3 is 12 residues. The germline V and J ends were trimmed by 2 bases and 6 bases, with 7 bases remaining between them. CDR3 amino acids: CASSQEGKTQYF. The DNA for the CDR3 is TGCGCCAGCAGTCAAGAGGGGAAGACCCAGTACTTC.

This clonotype turned up a few times. No DNA is shown, since the ends of the CDR3 on it are uncertain; the CDR3 is the one TCRdb lists. The chain combines TRBV20-1 with TRBJ2-3; the DNA was not compared with TRBD1, the D call given in the table. From germline, CDR1 is DFQATT and CDR2 SNEGSKA (reference sequence). Both ends counted, the CDR3 spans 16 residues. The CDR3 sequence: CSARDSGRAGTDTQYF.

The V call is TRBV27, the J call TRBJ1-5; D is unresolved. Trimming removed 5 bases from V and 7 bases from J, with 18 bases in between. Germline lookup yields CDR1 MNHEY and CDR2 SMNVEV (reference sequence). This CDR3 is built from 15 residues. CDR3 sequence reads: CASSSRPAGEQPQHF. The CDR3, as DNA: TGTGCCAGCAGTAGCCGTCCCGCGGGCGAACAGCCCCAGCATTTT.

The CDR3 nucleotides read TGTGCCAGTAGTCCGGGGACTAGCGGGAGCGAAACCCAGTACTTC. Translated, it gives CASSPGTSGSETQYF. V gene TRBV19 combines with J gene TRBJ2-5, with 14 bases identical to TRBD2. Unmatched junction bases numbered 7, after V lost 5 bases and J lost 8 bases. This CDR3 has 15 residues. CDR1 and CDR2 from the germline V gene are LNHDA and SQIVND (reference sequence).

The J gene is TRBJ2-5, the V gene TRBV20-1, with 7 positions matching TRBD2. Germline V gene data show CDR1 as DFQATT and CDR2 as SNEGSKA (reference sequence). Trimming at V came to 4 bases and at J to 2 bases, leaving 7 bases not matched to a gene. The CDR3 totals 14 residues. The CDR3 coding sequence is TGCAGTGCTACCGGGACTATCACACAAGAGACCCAGTACTTC. Translating gives CSATGTITQETQYF.

In its sample, this clonotype was seen a few times. V and J are TRBV19 and TRBJ2-7; tentatively, D is TRBD1 (5 bases). V was trimmed by 3 bases and J by 4 bases, leaving 13 bases between them. CDR1 and CDR2 from the germline V gene are LNHDA and SQIVND (reference sequence). The CDR3 covers 14 residues. The DNA of the CDR3 is TGTGCCAGTAGTATTCAGGGTCCCTCGTACGAGCAGTACTTC. Protein sequence: CASSIQGPSYEQYF.

The chain has TRBV19 and TRBJ1-1; D is unresolved. Germline CDR1 LNHDA, CDR2 SQIVND (reference sequence). The CDR3 length is 13 residues. V lost 6 bases and J lost 1, with 9 bases in between. As DNA, the CDR3 is TGTGCCAGTAGCTCGCAGTCGAACACTGAAGCTTTCTTT. Amino acid sequence: CASSSQSNTEAFF.

In this sample, this clonotype is medium-sized. The V and J genes are TRBV6-1 and TRBJ1-5, with no clear D. Germline V lookup: CDR1 MNHNS, CDR2 SASEGT. The CDR3 loop spans 13 amino acids. V lost 8 bases and J lost 0, with 8 bases in between. The CDR3 coding sequence is TGTGCCAGCCTGGGCCATAGCAATCAGCCCCAGCATTTT. Its translation: CASLGHSNQPQHF.

This clonotype was picked up a small number of times. This rearrangement joins TRBV19 to TRBJ2-3; D might be TRBD1 (5 bases). The V gene lost 7 bases and the J gene lost 3 bases, with 11 bases spanning the gap. The CDR3 extends over 13 amino acids. CDR1 and CDR2 from the germline V gene are LNHDA and SQIVND (reference sequence). The CDR3 nucleotides read TGTGCCAGTACCCGGACAACTACAGATACGCAGTATTTT. Protein sequence: CASTRTTTDTQYF.

J is TRBJ2-5 and V is TRBV19, with TRBD1 as a possible D gene (6 bases). V lost 2 bases and J lost 4, with 14 bases in between. CDR1 and CDR2 (germline): LNHDA, SQIVND (reference sequence). The CDR3 is 15 residues long. The CDR3 DNA reads TGTGCCAGTAGTATACTGGGGGCGCCGGTAGAGACCCAGTACTTC. Protein product: CASSILGAPVETQYF. The full variable domain, with the rest looked up from reference TRBV19 and TRBJ2-5, is DGGITQSPKYLFRKEGQNVTLSCEQNLNHDAMYWYRQDPGQGLRLIYYSQIVNDFQKGDIAEGYSVSREKKESFPLTVTSAQKNPTAFYLCASSILGAPVETQYFGPGTRLLVL.

The chain joins TRBV10-3 to TRBJ2-4; TRBD1 matches 7 bases. The J segment lost 6 bases and the V segment lost 0 bases, leaving 5 bases of the junction unmatched. This CDR3 spans 15 amino acids. Germline CDR1 ENHRY, CDR2 SYGVKD. This CDR3 reads CAISESLRQGNIQYF. The CDR3 DNA follows: TGTGCCATCAGTGAGTCCCTCCGACAGGGAAACATTCAGTACTTC.

This chain links TRBV6-2 or TRBV6-3 with TRBJ2-1; 9 bases align to TRBD2. CDR1 is MNHEY and CDR2 is SVGEGT in the germline V gene. With 5 bases clipped from V and 6 bases from J, the junction kept 14 bases outside the gene matches. The CDR3 covers 17 residues. This CDR3 reads CASSTDRGSGSVNEQFF. In DNA form, the CDR3 reads TGTGCCAGCAGTACTGATCGTGGTAGCGGGAGTGTCAATGAGCAGTTCTTC.

The CDR3 DNA sequence: TGCGCCAGCAGCTTGGATAGCGGCAATTCCTACGAGCAGTACTTC. Protein sequence: CASSLDSGNSYEQYF. V is TRBV5-1 and J is TRBJ2-7; maybe TRBD2 (6 bases). The V end lost 0 bases, the J end lost 1 base, and 11 bases lay between the germline ends. This CDR3 is 15 amino acids long. CDR1 is SGHRS, CDR2 YFSETQ, per germline.

This clonotype is a singleton in its sample. This sequence joins TRBV23-1 and TRBJ2-7; maybe TRBD1 (6 bases). TRBV23-1 counts as an open reading frame of uncertain function. V lost 0 bases and J 0 bases, leaving 21 bases between the germline ends. The CDR3 runs to 19 residues. The CDR3 reads CASSQSPTRTGKRSYEQYF. DNA for the CDR3: TGCGCCAGCAGTCAATCACCCACGAGAACAGGGAAGCGCTCCTACGAGCAGTACTTC.

The CDR3 reads CASSSSGRYNEQFF. CDR3 nucleotides: TGTGCCAGCAGCTCTAGCGGGAGGTACAATGAGCAGTTCTTC. The chain carries TRBV11-3 and TRBJ2-1, with TRBD2 identical over 11 bases. The CDR3 totals 14 residues. V was pared by 4 bases and J by 4 bases, with 0 bases of the junction left unmatched. Germline V CDR1 and CDR2: SGHNT, YENEEA.